This T cell receptor (beta chain) was identified during a study of shared clonotypes between healthy human individuals. For every subset, genomic DNA was evenly distributed across several immunoSEQ plates. The method was immunoSEQ multiplex PCR; TCRdb's version includes in-frame clones alone and lacks a portion of them. This sample has roughly 1,000,000 clones, with about 80% found just once. Germline values: CDR1 SGHNT, CDR2 YYREEE (reference sequence). V dropped 4 bases and J dropped 7 bases, with 11 bases sitting between them. The CDR3 has 13 amino acids. The sequenced sample was memory CD4+ T cells from PBMCs. Subset given: CD45RA-negative fraction. The chain has TRBV5-4 and TRBJ2-2; a possible D gene is TRBD1 (6 bases). This TCR was sampled from a man aged 18 to 35 in good health. Some clones in this sample may be carry-over from other donors' samples. CDR3 nucleotides: TGTGCCAGCAGCCCGAAGGGGGTCGGGGAGCTGTTTTTT. Protein: CASSPKGVGELFF.